This TCR beta chain was recovered during a study of cytotoxic CD8 clonotypes in ibrutinib-treated CLL. Generated by immunoSEQ multiplex PCR, the TCRdb table keeps only in-frame clones and is missing some. Here the sample spans 130,000 or so clones, 77% being singletons. Sequences were derived from PBMCs, sampled after 12 months of ibrutinib treatment. The TCR originated in a human donor with chronic lymphocytic leukemia.

The CDR3 sequence is CAGRMGTGAINEQFF. Here the CDR3 DNA reads TGTGCCGGAAGAATGGGGACAGGGGCAATCAATGAGCAGTTCTTC. The chain employs TRBV5-6 and TRBJ2-1; the match to TRBD1 covers 10 bases. The trim removed 10 bases at V and 6 bases at J, leaving 13 bases unmatched. CDR1 and CDR2 from the germline V gene are SGHDT and YYEEEE. This CDR3 has 15 amino acids.